This T cell receptor beta chain appears in the sequencing data of a study of blood T cells in healthy people across ages. Details on this clonotype: The target antigen is unknown.

Germline V gene sequence: CDR1 MNHEY, CDR2 SVGEGT. The CDR3 totals 17 residues. Using a J-beta primer mix together with a sample-barcoded 5' primer, a second PCR was run for roughly 6 to 12 cycles. Each TCR beta cDNA got a 12-nucleotide random molecular identifier. TCRdb re-called the 5' RACE reads through MiXCR, storing one row per CDR3 protein. This table holds roughly 1,500,000 distinct CDR3 sequences, roughly 32% found once. Overall study results and limits: Higher diversity and more naive CD4+ cells were features of long-lived donors, compared to aged donors. Roughly linear declines in TCR beta diversity per million T cells occurred with age.

Sequences were obtained from blood. This TCR was recovered from a young woman in good health. The V call is TRBV6-2 or TRBV6-3, the J call TRBJ2-5; D gene unclear. The end of the DNA fits TRBJ2-7 better, so the J call may be wrong. CDR3 in DNA: TGTGCCAGCAGTTACGAAGGTGCCCTACCGGGCTTGAACGAGCAGTACTTC. Translating gives CASSYEGALPGLNEQYF.